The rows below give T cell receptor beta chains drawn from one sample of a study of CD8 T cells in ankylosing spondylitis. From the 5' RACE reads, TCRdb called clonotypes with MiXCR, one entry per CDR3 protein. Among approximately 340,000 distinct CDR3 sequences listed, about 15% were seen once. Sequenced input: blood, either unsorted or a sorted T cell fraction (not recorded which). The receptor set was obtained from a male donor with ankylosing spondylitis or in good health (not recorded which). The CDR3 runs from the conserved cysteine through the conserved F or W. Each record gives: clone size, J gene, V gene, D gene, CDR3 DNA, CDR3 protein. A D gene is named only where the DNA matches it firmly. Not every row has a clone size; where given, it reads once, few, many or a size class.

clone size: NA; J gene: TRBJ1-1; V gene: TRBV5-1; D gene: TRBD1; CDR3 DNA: TGCGCCAGCAGCTTGGAAGGGACAGGAGGCCTCGGGAGAGCTTTCTTT; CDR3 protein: CASSLEGTGGLGRAFF
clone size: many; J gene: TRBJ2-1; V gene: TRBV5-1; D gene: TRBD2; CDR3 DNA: TGCGCCAGCAGCCCGATAGCTAGCGGGAGGAGAAATGAGCAGTTCTTC; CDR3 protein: CASSPIASGRRNEQFF
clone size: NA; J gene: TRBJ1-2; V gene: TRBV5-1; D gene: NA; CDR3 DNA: TGCGCCAGCAGCTTGGAACGAGGAGCTAACTATGGCTACACCTTC; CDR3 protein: CASSLERGANYGYTF
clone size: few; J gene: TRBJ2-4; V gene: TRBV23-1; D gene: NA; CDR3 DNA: TGCGCCAGCAGTCAAGCCGCGCGGGCGGTTAAAAACATTCAGTACTTC; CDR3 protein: CASSQAARAVKNIQYF
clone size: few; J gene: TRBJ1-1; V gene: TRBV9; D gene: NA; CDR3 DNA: TGTGCCAGCAGCGGCTCCGTGGCGCGAAACACTGAAGCTTTCTTT; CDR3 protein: CASSGSVARNTEAFF
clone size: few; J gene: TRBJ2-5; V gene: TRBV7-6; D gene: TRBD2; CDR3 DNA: TGTGCCAGCAGCTTATCCGGCGGGAGCAGAGAGACCCAGTACTTC; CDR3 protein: CASSLSGGSRETQYF
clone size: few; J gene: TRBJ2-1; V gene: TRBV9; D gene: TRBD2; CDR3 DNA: TGTGCCAGCAGCGTAGTCAGTAGCGGGGTTAACAATGAGCAGTTCTTC; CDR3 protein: CASSVVSSGVNNEQFF
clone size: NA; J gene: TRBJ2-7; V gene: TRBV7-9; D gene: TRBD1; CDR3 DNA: TGTGCCAGCAGCTTCGACAGGGGAATCTACGAGCAGTACTTC; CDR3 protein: CASSFDRGIYEQYF
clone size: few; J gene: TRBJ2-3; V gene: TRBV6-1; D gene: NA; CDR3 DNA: TGTGCCAGCAGTCCCCATGGCACAGATACGCAGTATTTT; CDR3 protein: CASSPHGTDTQYF
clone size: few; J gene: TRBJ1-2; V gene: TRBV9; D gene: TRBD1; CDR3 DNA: TGTGCCAGCAGCGACCAGAGGACAGGGGGGTGGTATGGCTACACCTTC; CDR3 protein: CASSDQRTGGWYGYTF
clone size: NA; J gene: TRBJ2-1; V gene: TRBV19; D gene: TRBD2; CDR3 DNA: TGTGCCAGTAGTATGACTAGCGGGAGGGGGTGGAGAGGCAATGAGCAGTTCTTC; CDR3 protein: CASSMTSGRGWRGNEQFF
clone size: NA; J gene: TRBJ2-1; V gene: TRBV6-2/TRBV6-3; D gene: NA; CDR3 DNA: TGTGCCAGCAGGAAGACCGGCAGGGGAAATGAGCAGTTCTTC; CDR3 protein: CASRKTGRGNEQFF
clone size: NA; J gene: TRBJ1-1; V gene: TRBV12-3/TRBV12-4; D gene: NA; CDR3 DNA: TGTGCCAGCAGTTTGGCCAGGAACGTCACTGAAGCTTTCTTT; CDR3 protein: CASSLARNVTEAFF
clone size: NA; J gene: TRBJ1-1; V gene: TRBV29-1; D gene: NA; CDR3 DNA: TGCAGCGTTGTACCGCAACTGAACACTGAAGCTTTCTTT; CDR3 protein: CSVVPQLNTEAFF
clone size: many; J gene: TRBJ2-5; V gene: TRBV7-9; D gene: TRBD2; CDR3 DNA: TGTGCCAGCAGCCCCGGGACTAGCGGGAAAGAGACCCAGTACTTC; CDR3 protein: CASSPGTSGKETQYF
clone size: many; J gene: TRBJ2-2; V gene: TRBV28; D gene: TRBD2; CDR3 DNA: TGTGCCACGACTAGCGGGAGTTATACCGGGGAGCTGTTTTTT; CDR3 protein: CATTSGSYTGELFF
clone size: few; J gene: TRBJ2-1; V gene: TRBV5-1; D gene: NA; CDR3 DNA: TGCGCCAGCACCCTCGGGGGCAGCCTGAGCTCCTACAATGAGCAGTTCTTC; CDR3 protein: CASTLGGSLSSYNEQFF
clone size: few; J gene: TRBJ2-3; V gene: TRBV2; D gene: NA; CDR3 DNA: TGTGCCAGCAGTGTACGGCCGGGACACAGCACAGATACGCAGTATTTT; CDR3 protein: CASSVRPGHSTDTQYF
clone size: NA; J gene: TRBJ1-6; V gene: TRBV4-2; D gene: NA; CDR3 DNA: TGTGCCAGCAGCCAAGATGTTGGGTTTGGTCCACCCCTCCACTTT; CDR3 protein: CASSQDVGFGPPLHF
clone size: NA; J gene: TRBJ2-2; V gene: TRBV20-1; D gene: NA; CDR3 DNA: TGCAGTGCTAGAGATCGCAGGACAGCCTTCACCGGGGAGCTGTTTTTT; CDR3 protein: CSARDRRTAFTGELFF
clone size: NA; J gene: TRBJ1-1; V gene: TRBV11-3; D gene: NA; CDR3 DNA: TGTGCCAGCAGCTTGATTGTGGCCGACCCGCTACTAATGAACACTGAAGCTTTCTTT; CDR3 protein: CASSLIVADPLLMNTEAFF
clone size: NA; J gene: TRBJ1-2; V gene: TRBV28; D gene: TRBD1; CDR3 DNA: TGTGCCAGCAGTTTGGGACAGGGAGGTAATTTTGGATATGGCTACACCTTC; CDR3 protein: CASSLGQGGNFGYGYTF
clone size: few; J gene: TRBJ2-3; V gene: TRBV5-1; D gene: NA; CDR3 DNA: TGCGCCAGCAGCTTGGGGGGGCAGGCAAGAAGCACAGATACGCAGTATTTT; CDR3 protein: CASSLGGQARSTDTQYF
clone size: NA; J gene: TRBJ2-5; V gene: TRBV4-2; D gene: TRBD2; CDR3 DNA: TGTGCCAGCAGCCACGGGGGCCGACTAGCGGGAGAGACCCAGTACTTC; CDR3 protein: CASSHGGRLAGETQYF
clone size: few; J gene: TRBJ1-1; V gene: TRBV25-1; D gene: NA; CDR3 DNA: TGTGCCAGCAGGGAACGCTTGAACACTGAAGCTTTCTTT; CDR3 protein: CASRERLNTEAFF
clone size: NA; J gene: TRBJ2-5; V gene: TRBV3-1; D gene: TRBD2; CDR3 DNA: TGTGCCAGCAGCCGGGACTATTACCAAGAGACCCAGTACTTC; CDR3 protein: CASSRDYYQETQYF
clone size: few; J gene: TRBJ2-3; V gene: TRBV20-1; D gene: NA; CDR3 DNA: TGCAGTGCTAGATTGGGGGAACCTGTAAATACGCAGTATTTT; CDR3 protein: CSARLGEPVNTQYF
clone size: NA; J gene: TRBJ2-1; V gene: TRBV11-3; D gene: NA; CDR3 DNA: TGTGCCAGCAGCCGGACAGACTCCTACAATGAGCAGTTCTTC; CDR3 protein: CASSRTDSYNEQFF
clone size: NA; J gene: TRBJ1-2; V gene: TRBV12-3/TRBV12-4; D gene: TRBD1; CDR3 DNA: TGTGCCAGCAGTTCGGACAGGGGGCTCACCTTC; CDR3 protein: CASSSDRGLTF
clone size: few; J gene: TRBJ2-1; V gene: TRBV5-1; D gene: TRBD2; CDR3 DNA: TGCGCCAGCAGCTCTAGCGGGGTCGGGATCTTC; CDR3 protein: CASSSSGVGIF
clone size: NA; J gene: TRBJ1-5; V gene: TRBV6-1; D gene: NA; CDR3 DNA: TGTGCCAGCAGCGGACTGCTTAGCAATCAGCCCCAGCATTTT; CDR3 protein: CASSGLLSNQPQHF
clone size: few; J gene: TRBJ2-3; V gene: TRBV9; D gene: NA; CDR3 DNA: TGTGCCAGCAGCGTAGCGGGCCAGCGCACAGATACGCAGTATTTT; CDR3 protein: CASSVAGQRTDTQYF
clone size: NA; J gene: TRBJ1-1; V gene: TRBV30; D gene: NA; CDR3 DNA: TGTGCCTGGACCCTTTTGGACACTGAAGCTTTCTTT; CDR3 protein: CAWTLLDTEAFF
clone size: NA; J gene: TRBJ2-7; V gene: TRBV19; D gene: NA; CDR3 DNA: TGTGCCAGTAGTATCTCAGGAGGAATCGAGCAGTACTTC; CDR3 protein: CASSISGGIEQYF
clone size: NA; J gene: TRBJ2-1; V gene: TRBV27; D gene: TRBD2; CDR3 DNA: TGTGCCAGCATCCAAAGCGGGAGTTCCTACAATGAGCAGTTCTTC; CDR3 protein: CASIQSGSSYNEQFF
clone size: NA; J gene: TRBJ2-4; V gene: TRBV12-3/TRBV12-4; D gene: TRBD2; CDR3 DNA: TGTGCCAGCAGTTTGTCGCTAGCGGGGGGGGGTGGCATTCAGTACTTC; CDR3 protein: CASSLSLAGGGGIQYF
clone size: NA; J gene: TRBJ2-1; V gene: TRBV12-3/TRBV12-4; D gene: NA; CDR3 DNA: TGTGCCAGCAGTCCCGCGGTCGGGAACAATGAGCAGTTCTTC; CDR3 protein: CASSPAVGNNEQFF
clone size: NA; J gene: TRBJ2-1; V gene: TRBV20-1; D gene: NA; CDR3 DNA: TGCAGTGCTAGGAGGGGGGGCCCCAATGAGCAGTTCTTC; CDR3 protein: CSARRGGPNEQFF
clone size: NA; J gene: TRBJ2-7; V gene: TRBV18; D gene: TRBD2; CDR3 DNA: TGTGCCAGCTCACCCGGTAGCGGGACCTACGAGCAGTACTTC; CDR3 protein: CASSPGSGTYEQYF
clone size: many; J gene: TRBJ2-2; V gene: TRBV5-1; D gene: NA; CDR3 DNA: TGCGCCAGCAGCCGGATGCCCCCTCAGGGTCCCACCGGGGAGCTGTTTTTT; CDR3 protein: CASSRMPPQGPTGELFF
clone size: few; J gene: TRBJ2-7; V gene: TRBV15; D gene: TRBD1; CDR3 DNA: TGTGCCACCAGCAGAGATAAAGGGGGCACGCGAGGGTCCTACGAGCAGTACTTC; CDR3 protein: CATSRDKGGTRGSYEQYF
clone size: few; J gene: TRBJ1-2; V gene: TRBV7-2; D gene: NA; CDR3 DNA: TGTGCCAGCAGCTTAATCAGTCTCAACTATGGCTACACCTTC; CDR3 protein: CASSLISLNYGYTF
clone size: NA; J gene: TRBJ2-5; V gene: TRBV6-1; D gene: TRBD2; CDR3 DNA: TGTGCCAGCAAGCCCCGGGGGGGCGGAGGGGAGACCCAGTACTTC; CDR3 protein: CASKPRGGGGETQYF
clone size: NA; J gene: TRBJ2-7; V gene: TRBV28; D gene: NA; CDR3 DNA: TGTGCCAGCGGGGGCCCCCCCAGGTACGAGCAGTACTTC; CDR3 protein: CASGGPPRYEQYF
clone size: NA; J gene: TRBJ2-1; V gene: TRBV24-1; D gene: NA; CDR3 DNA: TGTGCCACCAGTGACCCTAGAGGGGACTCCTACAATGAGCAGTTCTTC; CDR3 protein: CATSDPRGDSYNEQFF
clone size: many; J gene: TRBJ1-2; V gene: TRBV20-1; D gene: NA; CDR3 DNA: TGCAGTGCTAGAGATCTAGGGGGGGTCATCTATGGCTACACCTTC; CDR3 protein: CSARDLGGVIYGYTF
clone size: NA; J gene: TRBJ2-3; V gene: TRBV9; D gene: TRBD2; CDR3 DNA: TGTGCCAGCAGCGTAGAGCCTGCGGGGGACCGCGGAGATACGCAGTATTTT; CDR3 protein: CASSVEPAGDRGDTQYF
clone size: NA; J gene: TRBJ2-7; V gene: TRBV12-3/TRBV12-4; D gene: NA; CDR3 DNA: TGTGCCAGCAGTACCTCAGGGGGGACCTACTCCTACGAGCAGTACTTC; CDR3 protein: CASSTSGGTYSYEQYF
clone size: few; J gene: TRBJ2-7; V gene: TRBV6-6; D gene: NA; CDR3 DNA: TGTGCCAGCAGTTACAGGGGTTGGTACGAGCAGTACTTC; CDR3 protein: CASSYRGWYEQYF
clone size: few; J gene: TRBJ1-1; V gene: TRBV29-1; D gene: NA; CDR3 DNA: TGCAGCGTTAATAAGGCGGCAAACACTGAAGCTTTCTTT; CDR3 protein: CSVNKAANTEAFF
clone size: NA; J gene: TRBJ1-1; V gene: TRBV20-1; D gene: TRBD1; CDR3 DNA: TGCAGTGCTTCCACAGGGGGCGGTATGGCTTTCTTT; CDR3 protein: CSASTGGGMAFF
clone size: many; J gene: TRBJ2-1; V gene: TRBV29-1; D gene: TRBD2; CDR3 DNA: TGCAGCGCCACTAGCGGGAGGGATTACAATGAGCAGTTCTTC; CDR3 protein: CSATSGRDYNEQFF
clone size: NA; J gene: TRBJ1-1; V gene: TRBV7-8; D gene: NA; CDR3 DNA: TGTGCCAGCAGCCAATCCTACAGGGTGGGGAACACTGAAGCTTTCTTT; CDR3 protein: CASSQSYRVGNTEAFF
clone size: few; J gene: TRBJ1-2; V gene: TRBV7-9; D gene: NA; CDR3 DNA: TGTGCCAGCAGGTCAACCGAGAACTATGGCTACACCTTC; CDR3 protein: CASRSTENYGYTF
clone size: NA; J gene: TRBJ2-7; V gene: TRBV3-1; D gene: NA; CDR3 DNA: TGTGCCAGCAGCCAAGGGTCGGGGGGACACCACTCCTACGAGCAGTACTTC; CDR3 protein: CASSQGSGGHHSYEQYF
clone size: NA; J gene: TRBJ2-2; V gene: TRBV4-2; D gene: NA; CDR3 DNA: TGTGCCAGCAGCCAAGATAGGGACGGGGAGCTGTTTTTT; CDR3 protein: CASSQDRDGELFF
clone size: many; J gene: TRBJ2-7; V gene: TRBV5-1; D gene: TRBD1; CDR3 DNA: TGCGCCAGCAGATCCGGGACAGGCTCCTACGAGCAGTACTTC; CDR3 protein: CASRSGTGSYEQYF
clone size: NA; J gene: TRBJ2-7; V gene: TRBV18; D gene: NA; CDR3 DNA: TGTGCCAGCTCACCATCGGCCGTATACGAGCAGTACTTC; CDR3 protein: CASSPSAVYEQYF